This TCR beta chain is from a study of Ad26.COV2.S vaccination and SARS-CoV-2 variants. Study-wide results and caveats: Vaccinees showed greater spike-specific TCR breadth than placebo recipients. Quantification of TCR breadth and depth may have yielded underestimates of total T cell responses.

The V gene's germline CDR1 is SEHNR and CDR2 FQNEAQ (reference sequence). V lost 6 bases and J lost 5; bases outside the gene matches: 4. There are 15 residues in the CDR3. Some clones are missing from TCRdb's copy, which holds only in-frame ones; the method was immunoSEQ multiplex PCR. Of hundreds of thousands of clones listed, approximately 88% were seen once; the top ten hold approximately 1.5%. Treatment denoted: approximately 18 received Ad26.COV2.S at low or high dose, single or two shots; several received placebo; per-sample allocation not given. Day 63 after the first vaccine or placebo injection was the time point for sampling. This clone showed up just once. Its antigen remains unidentified.

The rearrangement joins TRBV7-9 to TRBJ2-3, with 14 bases matching TRBD2. The sequence was collected from a person between 18 and 65 years old who received the Ad26.COV2.S COVID-19 vaccine or a placebo. Sequenced material: peripheral blood, taken in a trial of Ad26.COV2.S vaccine versus placebo. This CDR3 is CASSPTSGRVDTQYF. As DNA, the CDR3 is TGTGCCAGCAGTCCGACTAGCGGGAGGGTAGATACGCAGTATTTT.